This record looks at one T cell receptor (beta chain) sequence and its context. Its antigen remains undetermined. Base qualities are not provided; no much larger clone lies one nucleotide away. The sample is drawn from a study of T cell repertoires in cytomegalovirus infection (dated by TCRdb to the late 2010s). Regarding the complete study: Alongside well-studied HLA-B-restricted epitopes, the peptide stimulations were aimed at recently identified HLA-C-restricted CMV epitopes, whose presentation resists viral immunomodulation. Because public TCR beta signatures pointed to carriage of CMV infection together with the matching HLA type, the HLA type of each donor mattered for the analysis.

The sequencing machine was an Illumina HiSeq 1500. TCRdb trimmed the raw reads at Q25, called clones with MiXCR and kept productive beta chains. Each entry merges the rows of one CDR3 protein and shows their most common DNA and genes. The sample table lists 600,000 to 700,000 distinct CDR3 sequences, 30% to 40% of them with a count of one. The top ten clonotypes cover about 18% of the sample. Counted from cysteine to phenylalanine, this CDR3 has 16 amino acids. The kept DNA is CDR3 alone, 48 bases in frame from the first base. The germline V gene gives CDR1 as SGDLS and CDR2 as YYNGEE. Germline trimming amounts to 0 bases on V and 0 bases on J, with 4 as the count of junction bases outside the gene matches. What the study reported, not specific to this receptor: The ex vivo response was dominated by HLA-C-restricted CMV-specific TCR beta clonotypes, which also provided the single most frequent clonotype in two of eight donors. In both this cohort and an independent cohort of approximately 350 donors, the cumulative frequency of public TCR beta family members distinguished carriers of CMV infection plus the relevant HLA type.

This sample's treatment or condition label indicates: in vitro stimulation with specific CMV peptide epitopes to enrich CMV-specific T cells. The TCR sequence derives from a human donor in good health (CMV status not recorded). Some clones in this sample may be carry-over from other donors' samples. Source: cultured PBMCs, taken from culture after CMV antigen stimulation. Rearrangement joined TRBV9 to TRBJ2-3; 7 central nucleotides agree with TRBD2. The encoded CDR3 is CASSVDRGRSTDTQYF. The DNA sequence follows: TGTGCCAGCAGCGTAGATCGCGGGAGAAGCACAGATACGCAGTATTTT.